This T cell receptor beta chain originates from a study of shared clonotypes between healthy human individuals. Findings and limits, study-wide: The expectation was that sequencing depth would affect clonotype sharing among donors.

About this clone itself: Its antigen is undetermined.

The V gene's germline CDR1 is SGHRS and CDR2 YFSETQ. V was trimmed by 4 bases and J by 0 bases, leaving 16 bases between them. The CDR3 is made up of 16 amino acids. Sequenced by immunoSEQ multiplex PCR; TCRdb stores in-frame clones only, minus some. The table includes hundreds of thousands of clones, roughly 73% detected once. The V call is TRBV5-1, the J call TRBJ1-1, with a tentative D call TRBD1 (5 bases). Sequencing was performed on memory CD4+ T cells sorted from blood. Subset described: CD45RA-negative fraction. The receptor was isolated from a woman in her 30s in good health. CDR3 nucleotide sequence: TGCGCCAGCAGCCTGGGGCCCCAGCCCATGAACACTGAAGCTTTCTTT. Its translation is CASSLGPQPMNTEAFF.